This T cell receptor beta chain appears in the sequencing data of a study of control samples from healthy donors and cancer patients. The germline V gene encodes CDR1 SGDLS and CDR2 YYNGEE. The V and J ends lost 6 bases and 5 bases respectively, with 17 bases between them. The length of the CDR3 is 15 residues. This table comes from immunoSEQ multiplex PCR, and its TCRdb copy is limited to in-frame clones, with some not included. The table includes about 160,000 clones, roughly 94% detected once. The source of this sequence is a man aged 55 to 70 with colorectal cancer. The V and J genes are TRBV9 and TRBJ2-2; tentatively, D is TRBD1 or TRBD2 (5 bases each). The sample was PBMCs. CDR3 nucleotide sequence: TGTGCCAGCACCAAGGAGGTGGGGCGGACCGGGGAGCTGTTTTTT. Protein: CASTKEVGRTGELFF.